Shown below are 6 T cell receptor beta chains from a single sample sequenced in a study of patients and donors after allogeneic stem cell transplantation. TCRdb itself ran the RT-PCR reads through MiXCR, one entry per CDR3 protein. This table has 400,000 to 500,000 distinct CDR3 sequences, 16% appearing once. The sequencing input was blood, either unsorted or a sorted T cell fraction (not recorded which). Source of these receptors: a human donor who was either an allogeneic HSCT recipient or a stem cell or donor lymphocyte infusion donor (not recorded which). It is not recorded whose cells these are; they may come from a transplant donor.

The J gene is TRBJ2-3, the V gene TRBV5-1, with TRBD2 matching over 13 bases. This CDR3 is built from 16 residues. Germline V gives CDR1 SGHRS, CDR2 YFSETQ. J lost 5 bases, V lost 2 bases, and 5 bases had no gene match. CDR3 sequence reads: CASSFGLAGEGDTQYF. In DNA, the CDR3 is TGCGCCAGCAGCTTCGGACTAGCGGGGGAAGGAGATACGCAGTATTTT.

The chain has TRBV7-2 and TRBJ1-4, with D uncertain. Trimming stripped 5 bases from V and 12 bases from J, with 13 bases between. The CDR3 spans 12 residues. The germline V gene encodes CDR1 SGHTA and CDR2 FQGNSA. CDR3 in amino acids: CASSAWASELFF. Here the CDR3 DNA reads TGTGCCAGCAGCGCTTGGGCCTCGGAACTGTTTTTT.

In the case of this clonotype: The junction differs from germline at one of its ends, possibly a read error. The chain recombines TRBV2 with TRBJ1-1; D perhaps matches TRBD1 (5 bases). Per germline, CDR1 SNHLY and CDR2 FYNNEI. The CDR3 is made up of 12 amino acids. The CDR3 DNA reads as TGTGCCAGCACATGGGGCAGCTCTGACGCTTTCTTT. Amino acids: CASTWGSSDAFF.

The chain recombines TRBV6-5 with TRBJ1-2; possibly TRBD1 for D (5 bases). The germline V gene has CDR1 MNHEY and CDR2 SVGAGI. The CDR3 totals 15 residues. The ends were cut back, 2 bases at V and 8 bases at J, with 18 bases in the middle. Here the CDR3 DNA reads TGTGCCAGCAGTTACGACCGGATAGGGGCGGGCGGCTACACCTTC. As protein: CASSYDRIGAGGYTF.

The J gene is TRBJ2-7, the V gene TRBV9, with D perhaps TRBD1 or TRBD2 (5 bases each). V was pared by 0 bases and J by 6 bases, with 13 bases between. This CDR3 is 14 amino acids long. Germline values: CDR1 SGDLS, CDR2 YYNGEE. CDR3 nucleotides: TGTGCCAGCAGCGTAGATAAGAGGGGCCTCGAGCAGTACTTC. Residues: CASSVDKRGLEQYF.

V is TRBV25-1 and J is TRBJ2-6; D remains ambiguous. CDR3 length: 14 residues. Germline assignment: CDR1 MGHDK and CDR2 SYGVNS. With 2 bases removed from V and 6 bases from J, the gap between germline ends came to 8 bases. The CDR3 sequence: CASSEPGPANVLTF. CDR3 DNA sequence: TGTGCCAGCAGTGAACCCGGGCCGGCCAACGTCCTGACTTTC.